The rows below give T cell receptor beta chains drawn from one sample of a study of regulatory T cells in long-lasting Graves disease. TCRdb passed the multiplex PCR reads through MiXCR, listing each CDR3 protein once. The sample has some 220,000 distinct CDR3 sequences, approximately 18% seen once. This sample also belongs to another study, concerning T cells in Graves' hyperthyroidism and ophthalmopathy.

Sequencing used peripheral blood mononuclear cells (PBMCs), obtained at new diagnosis, from a patient treated with antithyroid drugs. The receptors stem from a woman aged 25 to 39 with Graves disease. The CDR3 runs from the conserved cysteine through the conserved F or W. Fields, in order: D gene, clone size, V gene, J gene, CDR3 DNA, CDR3 protein. D genes are given only for firm matches. Clone size is given for some rows only: seen once, a few or many times, or a class if the clone is expanded.

D gene: -
clone size: -
V gene: TRBV3-1
J gene: TRBJ2-5
CDR3 DNA: TGTGCCAGCAGTCACCAAATTTCGGGACTTTTCCAAGAGACCCAGTACTTC
CDR3 protein: CASSHQISGLFQETQYF

D gene: TRBD1
clone size: -
V gene: TRBV12-3/TRBV12-4
J gene: TRBJ2-7
CDR3 DNA: TGTGCCAGTAGATTAGAGGGACAGGCCCTCTACGAGCAGTACTTC
CDR3 protein: CASRLEGQALYEQYF

D gene: TRBD2
clone size: -
V gene: TRBV20-1
J gene: TRBJ2-3
CDR3 DNA: TGCAGTGCTAGCCCCTCGGGAGCGGGATACACAGATACGCAGTATTTT
CDR3 protein: CSASPSGAGYTDTQYF

D gene: -
clone size: few
V gene: TRBV7-9
J gene: TRBJ2-1
CDR3 DNA: TGTGCCAGCAGCCCCCGGGGCAGGGGCAGCCTGGATGAGCAGTTCTTC
CDR3 protein: CASSPRGRGSLDEQFF

D gene: -
clone size: many
V gene: TRBV24-1
J gene: TRBJ2-3
CDR3 DNA: TGTGCCACCAGTGGAACCTACACAGATACGCAGTATTTT
CDR3 protein: CATSGTYTDTQYF

D gene: -
clone size: many
V gene: TRBV7-8
J gene: TRBJ1-2
CDR3 DNA: TGTGCCAGCAGCTTAGTATCCAGGGGACCTACTAACTATGGCTACACCTTC
CDR3 protein: CASSLVSRGPTNYGYTF

D gene: -
clone size: -
V gene: TRBV7-9
J gene: TRBJ1-6
CDR3 DNA: TGTGCCAGCAGCCTCGACGGGAGGTCACCCCTCCACTTT
CDR3 protein: CASSLDGRSPLHF

D gene: -
clone size: many
V gene: TRBV3-1
J gene: TRBJ1-6
CDR3 DNA: TGTGCCAGCAGCCACAACCTGGACCCCTATTCACCCCTCCACTTT
CDR3 protein: CASSHNLDPYSPLHF

D gene: -
clone size: -
V gene: TRBV7-8
J gene: TRBJ1-2
CDR3 DNA: TGTGCCAGCAGCTTAGCTAAAGGGGTTGGCTATGGCTACACCTTC
CDR3 protein: CASSLAKGVGYGYTF

D gene: TRBD1
clone size: -
V gene: TRBV10-3
J gene: TRBJ1-1
CDR3 DNA: TGTGCCATCAGTGAGTCGACTCCAGGGGGCACTGAAGCTTTCTTT
CDR3 protein: CAISESTPGGTEAFF

D gene: -
clone size: few
V gene: TRBV5-4
J gene: TRBJ2-5
CDR3 DNA: TGTGCCAGCAGCTTGGTGTCAGGGTGGGGAGAGACCCAGTACTTC
CDR3 protein: CASSLVSGWGETQYF

D gene: TRBD1
clone size: few
V gene: TRBV20-1
J gene: TRBJ1-3
CDR3 DNA: TGCAGTGCTAGACTCACGGGACAGACGACTGGAAACACCATATATTTT
CDR3 protein: CSARLTGQTTGNTIYF

D gene: -
clone size: many
V gene: TRBV9
J gene: TRBJ2-1
CDR3 DNA: TGCGCCAGCAGCTTTCAGGAGAGCTCCTACAATGAGCAGTTCTTC
CDR3 protein: CASSFQESSYNEQFF

D gene: -
clone size: -
V gene: TRBV27
J gene: TRBJ1-1
CDR3 DNA: TGTGCCAGCTCACCGAGATACGCCCCCCGGCCCTTGGGTAGGGGAGGGGACACTGAAGCTTTCTTT
CDR3 protein: CASSPRYAPRPLGRGGDTEAFF

D gene: TRBD1
clone size: -
V gene: TRBV7-3
J gene: TRBJ1-2
CDR3 DNA: TGTGCCAGCAGCCCCGACAGGGGGGCCTATGGCTACACCTTC
CDR3 protein: CASSPDRGAYGYTF

D gene: -
clone size: many
V gene: TRBV9
J gene: TRBJ1-3
CDR3 DNA: TGTGCCAGCAGCGTTTCTGGAAACACCATATATTTT
CDR3 protein: CASSVSGNTIYF

D gene: -
clone size: many
V gene: TRBV28
J gene: TRBJ1-1
CDR3 DNA: TGTGCCAGCAGTTTTTTAATAACTGAAGCTTTCTTT
CDR3 protein: CASSFLITEAFF

D gene: TRBD2
clone size: few
V gene: TRBV11-2
J gene: TRBJ2-7
CDR3 DNA: TGTGCCAGCAACTTAGATCGGTGGGGCGGGAGCTCCTATGAGCAGTACTTC
CDR3 protein: CASNLDRWGGSSYEQYF

D gene: -
clone size: many
V gene: TRBV6-1
J gene: TRBJ1-4
CDR3 DNA: TGTGCCACCGCCCTCGGGGAGGGGTCGGCTGAAAAACTGTTTTTT
CDR3 protein: CATALGEGSAEKLFF

D gene: -
clone size: many
V gene: TRBV4-1
J gene: TRBJ1-1
CDR3 DNA: TGCGCCAGCAGCCAAGTTTGGGGGAACACTGAAGCTTTCTTT
CDR3 protein: CASSQVWGNTEAFF

D gene: -
clone size: many
V gene: TRBV28
J gene: TRBJ1-2
CDR3 DNA: TGTGCCAGCAACCTGCCCGCCCACTATGGCTACACCTTC
CDR3 protein: CASNLPAHYGYTF

D gene: -
clone size: -
V gene: TRBV9
J gene: TRBJ1-3
CDR3 DNA: TGTGCCAGCAGCATACAGAGGAACGTAAACACCATATATTTT
CDR3 protein: CASSIQRNVNTIYF

D gene: -
clone size: -
V gene: TRBV10-3
J gene: TRBJ2-1
CDR3 DNA: TGTGCCATCAGTGAGTCGGGACATGGAATGAATGAGCAGTTCTTC
CDR3 protein: CAISESGHGMNEQFF

D gene: -
clone size: many
V gene: TRBV7-9
J gene: TRBJ2-7
CDR3 DNA: TGTGCCAGCAGCCCGAGGAACTACGAGCAGTACTTC
CDR3 protein: CASSPRNYEQYF

D gene: -
clone size: many
V gene: TRBV3-1
J gene: TRBJ1-5
CDR3 DNA: TGTGCCAGCAGCCCCCGTCTTGGGGGTGGCAATCAGCCCCAGCATTTT
CDR3 protein: CASSPRLGGGNQPQHF

D gene: TRBD2
clone size: many
V gene: TRBV20-1
J gene: TRBJ2-5
CDR3 DNA: TGCAGTGCTTACGGGGGGGGGGTAGAGACCCAGTACTTC
CDR3 protein: CSAYGGGVETQYF

D gene: TRBD1
clone size: few
V gene: TRBV28
J gene: TRBJ2-1
CDR3 DNA: TGTGCCAGCAGGTCCGGGACAGGGGACTACAATGAGCAGTTCTTC
CDR3 protein: CASRSGTGDYNEQFF

D gene: -
clone size: many
V gene: TRBV28
J gene: TRBJ1-4
CDR3 DNA: TGTGCCAGCAGCCCCACTTGGGGAGGGGAAAAACTGTTTTTT
CDR3 protein: CASSPTWGGEKLFF

D gene: -
clone size: many
V gene: TRBV10-3
J gene: TRBJ1-2
CDR3 DNA: TGTGCCATCAAATACGGAGGGGCTAACTATGGCTACACCTTC
CDR3 protein: CAIKYGGANYGYTF

D gene: TRBD2
clone size: once
V gene: TRBV10-2
J gene: TRBJ2-5
CDR3 DNA: TGCGCCAGCAGTGAGGTGGCTAGCGGGAGTAAGACCCAGTACTTC
CDR3 protein: CASSEVASGSKTQYF

D gene: TRBD1
clone size: many
V gene: TRBV30
J gene: TRBJ1-2
CDR3 DNA: TGTGCCTGGAGTGGGGACAGGGGGTTTGACTATGGCTACACCTTC
CDR3 protein: CAWSGDRGFDYGYTF

D gene: -
clone size: many
V gene: TRBV6-5
J gene: TRBJ1-1
CDR3 DNA: TGTGCCAGCAGTTACCACGATCGGGACACTGAAGCTTTCTTT
CDR3 protein: CASSYHDRDTEAFF

D gene: TRBD2
clone size: many
V gene: TRBV7-2
J gene: TRBJ2-7
CDR3 DNA: TGTGCCAGCAGCTTACAAGGCGGGGGGGCCTACGAGCAGTACTTC
CDR3 protein: CASSLQGGGAYEQYF

D gene: -
clone size: -
V gene: TRBV5-1
J gene: TRBJ2-3
CDR3 DNA: TGCGCCAGCAGCTTGTACGGATTGCAGGATACGCAGTATTTT
CDR3 protein: CASSLYGLQDTQYF

D gene: TRBD1
clone size: many
V gene: TRBV20-1
J gene: TRBJ2-7
CDR3 DNA: TGCAGTGCTAGGATCTGGGACAGGGTCAACGAGCAGTACTTC
CDR3 protein: CSARIWDRVNEQYF

D gene: -
clone size: few
V gene: TRBV5-5
J gene: TRBJ2-7
CDR3 DNA: TGTGCCAGCAGCTCACTGACTAGCTCCTACGAGCAGTACTTC
CDR3 protein: CASSSLTSSYEQYF

D gene: -
clone size: medium-sized
V gene: TRBV12-3/TRBV12-4
J gene: TRBJ1-1
CDR3 DNA: TGTGCCAGCAGCTTGAGGGGCACTGAAGCTTTCTTT
CDR3 protein: CASSLRGTEAFF

D gene: -
clone size: many
V gene: TRBV19
J gene: TRBJ2-2
CDR3 DNA: TGTGCCAGCAGCCCTCAGGTCTTACGTACGAACACCGGGGAGCTGTTTTTT
CDR3 protein: CASSPQVLRTNTGELFF

D gene: -
clone size: few
V gene: TRBV5-1
J gene: TRBJ2-1
CDR3 DNA: TGCGCCAGCAGCTTGGTCCTGGCCCATGAGCAGTTCTTC
CDR3 protein: CASSLVLAHEQFF

D gene: -
clone size: many
V gene: TRBV28
J gene: TRBJ1-5
CDR3 DNA: TGTGCCAGCCAGGTTTTTAGCAATCAGCCCCAGCATTTT
CDR3 protein: CASQVFSNQPQHF

D gene: TRBD1
clone size: -
V gene: TRBV28
J gene: TRBJ1-2
CDR3 DNA: TGTGCCAGCAGTTCGTCCGGGACAGGGGGAGGCTATGGCTACACCTTC
CDR3 protein: CASSSSGTGGGYGYTF

D gene: TRBD2
clone size: many
V gene: TRBV7-9
J gene: TRBJ2-5
CDR3 DNA: TGTGCCAGCAGCTTGACTAGCGGGGAGACCCAGTACTTC
CDR3 protein: CASSLTSGETQYF

D gene: TRBD1
clone size: many
V gene: TRBV12-5
J gene: TRBJ1-1
CDR3 DNA: TGTGCTAGTGGCCGGGGGACAGGGGGTAGGAACACTGAAGCTTTCTTT
CDR3 protein: CASGRGTGGRNTEAFF

D gene: -
clone size: many
V gene: TRBV27
J gene: TRBJ2-7
CDR3 DNA: TGCGCCACCTTTTCCCTCCAGGGACGCAACGAGCAGTACTTC
CDR3 protein: CATFSLQGRNEQYF

D gene: TRBD2
clone size: many
V gene: TRBV13
J gene: TRBJ2-1
CDR3 DNA: TGTGCCAGCAGCTTAGGGGATGCTAGCGGGAGAGCGAATGAGCAGTTCTTC
CDR3 protein: CASSLGDASGRANEQFF

D gene: -
clone size: -
V gene: TRBV19
J gene: TRBJ2-1
CDR3 DNA: TGTGCCTGTAGTCCCGAAGTTGATGGCAGCAATGAGCAGTTCTTC
CDR3 protein: CACSPEVDGSNEQFF

D gene: -
clone size: -
V gene: TRBV20-1
J gene: TRBJ1-5
CDR3 DNA: TGCAGTGCTAGCAGCTTAGGGGGGTTGGGCAATCGGCCCCAGCATTTT
CDR3 protein: CSASSLGGLGNRPQHF

D gene: -
clone size: many
V gene: TRBV11-1
J gene: TRBJ1-1
CDR3 DNA: TGTGCCAGCAGCTTATACAATGGGAATATGAGGACTGAAGCTTTCTTT
CDR3 protein: CASSLYNGNMRTEAFF

D gene: -
clone size: many
V gene: TRBV11-2
J gene: TRBJ1-6
CDR3 DNA: TGTGCCAGCAGCCCCCCGGGCAGGGCAAATTCACCCCTCCACTTT
CDR3 protein: CASSPPGRANSPLHF

D gene: -
clone size: many
V gene: TRBV30
J gene: TRBJ2-3
CDR3 DNA: TGTGCCTGGATCCTCGGGGCGGCAGATACGCAGTATTTT
CDR3 protein: CAWILGAADTQYF

D gene: TRBD1
clone size: many
V gene: TRBV6-1
J gene: TRBJ2-5
CDR3 DNA: TGTGCCAGCAGGGCAAGGGACAGGGTTGGGGGGCAAGAGACCCAGTACTTC
CDR3 protein: CASRARDRVGGQETQYF

D gene: -
clone size: many
V gene: TRBV6-1
J gene: TRBJ1-6
CDR3 DNA: TGTGCCAGCAGTGCCCTCTCTCAATTCTCCTATAATTCACCCCTCCACTTT
CDR3 protein: CASSALSQFSYNSPLHF

D gene: TRBD2
clone size: many
V gene: TRBV20-1
J gene: TRBJ2-3
CDR3 DNA: TGCAGTGCTAAGCCCAGCGGGAGAAAAGATACGCAGTATTTT
CDR3 protein: CSAKPSGRKDTQYF

D gene: TRBD2
clone size: many
V gene: TRBV19
J gene: TRBJ2-7
CDR3 DNA: TGTGCCAGTAGTCCCCAGGCTAGCGGGAGTTACGAGCAGTACTTC
CDR3 protein: CASSPQASGSYEQYF